Presented here are 2 T cell receptor beta chains from one specimen sequenced in a study of cytomegalovirus exposure and HLA in healthy donors. PCR was performed using 60 Vbeta and 13 Jbeta primers. Profiled with immunoSEQ multiplex PCR; TCRdb holds only in-frame clones, not every one. The sample includes over 200,000 clones, over 65% seen only once; the top ten take roughly 2.5%. Sample: PBMCs. These receptors originate from a woman aged 55-70 years in good health and CMV-seropositive.

The gene calls are TRBV5-1 and TRBJ1-1; TRBD1 is a possible D gene (5 bases). The germline V and J ends were trimmed by 5 bases and 1 base, with 18 bases remaining between them. CDR1 and CDR2 (germline): SGHRS, YFSETQ. The CDR3 has 16 amino acids. The CDR3 DNA follows: TGCGCCAGCAGTAAATATAGGCAGGGCGGGAACACTGAAGCTTTCTTT. Encoded protein: CASSKYRQGGNTEAFF.

This sequence joins TRBV9 and TRBJ2-1; 11 bases align to TRBD1. The CDR3 has 16 amino acids. Germline CDR1 and CDR2: SGDLS and YYNGEE. The V gene end was trimmed by 2 bases and the J gene end by 10 bases; junction bases not matched to a gene: 11. This CDR3 is CASSVTSGQGAGEQFF. DNA for the CDR3: TGTGCCAGCAGCGTCACTTCCGGACAGGGGGCAGGAGAGCAGTTCTTC.